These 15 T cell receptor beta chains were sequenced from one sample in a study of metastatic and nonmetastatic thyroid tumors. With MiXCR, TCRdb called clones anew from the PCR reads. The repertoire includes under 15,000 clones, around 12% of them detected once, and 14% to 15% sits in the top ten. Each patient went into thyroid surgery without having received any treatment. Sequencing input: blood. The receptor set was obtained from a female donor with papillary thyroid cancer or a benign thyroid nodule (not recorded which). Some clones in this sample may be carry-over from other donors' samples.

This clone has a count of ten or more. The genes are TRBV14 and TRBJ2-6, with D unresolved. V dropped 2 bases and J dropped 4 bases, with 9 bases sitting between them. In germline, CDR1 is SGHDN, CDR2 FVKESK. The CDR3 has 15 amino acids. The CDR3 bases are TGTGCCAGCAGCCAAACCAGGTTCGGGGCCAACGTCCTGACTTTC. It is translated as CASSQTRFGANVLTF.

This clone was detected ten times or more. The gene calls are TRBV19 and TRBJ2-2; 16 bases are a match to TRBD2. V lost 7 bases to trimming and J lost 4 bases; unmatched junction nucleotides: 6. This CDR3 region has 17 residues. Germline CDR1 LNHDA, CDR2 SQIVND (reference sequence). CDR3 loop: CASMGLAGGPRTGELFF. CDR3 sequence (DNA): TGTGCCAGTATGGGACTAGCGGGAGGGCCACGCACCGGGGAGCTGTTTTTT. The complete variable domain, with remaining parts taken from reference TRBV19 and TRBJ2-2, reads DGGITQSPKYLFRKEGQNVTLSCEQNLNHDAMYWYRQDPGQGLRLIYYSQIVNDFQKGDIAEGYSVSREKKESFPLTVTSAQKNPTAFYLCASMGLAGGPRTGELFFGEGSRLTVL.

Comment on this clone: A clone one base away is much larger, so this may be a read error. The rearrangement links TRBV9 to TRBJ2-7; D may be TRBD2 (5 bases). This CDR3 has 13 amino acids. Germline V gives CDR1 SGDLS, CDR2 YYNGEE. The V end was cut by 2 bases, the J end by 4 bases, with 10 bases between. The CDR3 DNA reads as TGTGCCAGCAGCGTGAGACGGGGTTACGAGCAGTACTTC. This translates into CASSVRRGYEQYF.

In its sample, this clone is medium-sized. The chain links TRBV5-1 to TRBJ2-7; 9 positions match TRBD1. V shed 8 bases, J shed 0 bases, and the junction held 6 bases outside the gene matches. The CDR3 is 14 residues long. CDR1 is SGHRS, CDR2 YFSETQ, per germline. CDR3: CASSAQGASYEQYF. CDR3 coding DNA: TGCGCCAGTAGTGCACAGGGGGCCTCCTACGAGCAGTACTTC.

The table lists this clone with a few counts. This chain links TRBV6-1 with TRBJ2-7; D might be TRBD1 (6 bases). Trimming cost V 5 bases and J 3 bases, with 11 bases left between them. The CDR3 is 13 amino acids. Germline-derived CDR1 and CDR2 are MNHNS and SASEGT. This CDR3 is CASSQGSVYEQYF. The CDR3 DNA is TGTGCCAGCAGTCAGGGGAGCGTCTACGAGCAGTACTTC.

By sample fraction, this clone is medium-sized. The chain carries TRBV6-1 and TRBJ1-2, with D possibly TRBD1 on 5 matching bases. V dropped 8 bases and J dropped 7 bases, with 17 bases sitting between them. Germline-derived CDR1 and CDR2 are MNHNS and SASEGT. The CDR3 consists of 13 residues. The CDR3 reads CASGTPGYGGYTF. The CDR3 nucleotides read TGTGCCAGCGGGACTCCAGGGTATGGTGGCTACACCTTC.

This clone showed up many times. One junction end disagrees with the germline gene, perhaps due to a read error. The CDR3 DNA reads as TGTGCCAGCAGTGGTTCAGGGAGGGGTGAGCGGTTCTTC. This sequence encodes CASSGSGRGERFF. This chain uses TRBV2 with TRBJ2-1; 7 nucleotides align to TRBD2. Germline loops: CDR1 SNHLY, CDR2 FYNNEI. The CDR3 runs to 13 residues.

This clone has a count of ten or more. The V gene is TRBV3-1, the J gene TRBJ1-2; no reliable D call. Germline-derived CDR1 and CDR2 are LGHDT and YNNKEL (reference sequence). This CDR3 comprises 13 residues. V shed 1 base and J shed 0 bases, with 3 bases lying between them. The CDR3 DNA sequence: TGTGCCAGCAGCCAAGTTACTAACTATGGCTACACCTTC. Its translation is CASSQVTNYGYTF.

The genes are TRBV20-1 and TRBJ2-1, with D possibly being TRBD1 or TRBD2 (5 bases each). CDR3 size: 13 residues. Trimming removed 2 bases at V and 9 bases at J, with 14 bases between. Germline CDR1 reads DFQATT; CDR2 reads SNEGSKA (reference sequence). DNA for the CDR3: TGCAGTGCTAGACTAGCTAGGGACGGTGAGCAGTTCTTC. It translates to CSARLARDGEQFF.

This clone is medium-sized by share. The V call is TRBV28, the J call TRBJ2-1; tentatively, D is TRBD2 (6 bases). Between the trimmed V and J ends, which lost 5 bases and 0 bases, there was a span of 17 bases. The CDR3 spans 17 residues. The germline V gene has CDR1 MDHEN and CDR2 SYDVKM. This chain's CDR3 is CASSPKIAESSYNEQFF. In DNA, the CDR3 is TGTGCCAGCAGTCCCAAGATAGCGGAAAGCTCCTACAATGAGCAGTTCTTC.

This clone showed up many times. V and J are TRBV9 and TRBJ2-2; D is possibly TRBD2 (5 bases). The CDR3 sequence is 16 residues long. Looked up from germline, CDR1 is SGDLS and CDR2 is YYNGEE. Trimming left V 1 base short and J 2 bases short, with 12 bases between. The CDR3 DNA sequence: TGTGCCAGCAGCGTACTAGCCGAGGCCAACACCGGGGAGCTGTTTTTT. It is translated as CASSVLAEANTGELFF.

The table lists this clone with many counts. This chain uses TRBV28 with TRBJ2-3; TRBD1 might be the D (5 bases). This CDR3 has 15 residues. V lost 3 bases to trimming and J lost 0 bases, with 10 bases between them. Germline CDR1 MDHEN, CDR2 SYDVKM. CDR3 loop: CASSFRDWSTDTQYF. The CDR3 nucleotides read TGTGCCAGCAGTTTCAGGGATTGGAGCACAGATACGCAGTATTTT.

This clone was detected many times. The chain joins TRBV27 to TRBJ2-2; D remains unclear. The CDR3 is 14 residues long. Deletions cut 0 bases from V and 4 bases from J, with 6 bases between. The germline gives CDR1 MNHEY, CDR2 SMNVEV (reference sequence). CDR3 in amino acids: CASSLSIATGELFF. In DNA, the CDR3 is TGTGCCAGCAGTTTATCGATAGCCACCGGGGAGCTGTTTTTT.

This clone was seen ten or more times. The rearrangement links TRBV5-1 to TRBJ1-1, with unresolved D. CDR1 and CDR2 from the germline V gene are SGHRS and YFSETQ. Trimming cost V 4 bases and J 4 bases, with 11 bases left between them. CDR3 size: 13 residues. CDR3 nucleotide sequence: TGCGCCAGCAGCGACCACGTGGGCACTGAAGCTTTCTTT. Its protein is CASSDHVGTEAFF.

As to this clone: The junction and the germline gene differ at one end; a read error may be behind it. CDR3 protein: CASSGTSVRAYEQYF. The CDR3 coding sequence is TGTGCTAGCAGCGGGACTAGCGTGAGGGCTTACGAGCAGTACTTC. The V call is TRBV12-3 or TRBV12-4, the J call TRBJ2-7; 10 nucleotides align to TRBD2. This CDR3 contains 15 residues.